The rows below give T cell receptor beta chains drawn from one sample of a study of blood T cell repertoires in COVID-19. Generated by immunoSEQ multiplex PCR, the TCRdb table keeps only in-frame clones and is missing some. The sample yields tens of thousands of clones, 91% seen once. The sequenced material came from peripheral blood. These receptors came from a human donor in a cohort sampled during active COVID-19. Each CDR3 is given with its conserved first and last residue. The D gene is left open where the match is weak. Clone size appears in some rows only: once, few, many, or a class for an expanded clone.

cdr3_nt: TGTGCCAGCTCACCACGGCGCCTAGCCCAGACCGGGGAGCTGTTTTTT; cdr3_aa: CASSPRRLAQTGELFF; clone_size: -; j_call: TRBJ2-2; v_call: TRBV18; d_call: -
cdr3_nt: -; cdr3_aa: CASSYVGKGSTGTF; clone_size: -; j_call: TRBJ1-2; v_call: TRBV6-2/TRBV6-3; d_call: -
cdr3_nt: TGTGCCAGCAGACTTATCGGCGCAGGGGGGATGAACACTGAAGCTTTCTTT; cdr3_aa: CASRLIGAGGMNTEAFF; clone_size: -; j_call: TRBJ1-1; v_call: TRBV27; d_call: TRBD1
cdr3_nt: TGTGCCAGCAGTGAAGACAGGGGATCGTCCGAGCAGTACTTC; cdr3_aa: CASSEDRGSSEQYF; clone_size: -; j_call: TRBJ2-7; v_call: TRBV6-4; d_call: TRBD1
cdr3_nt: TGTGCCAGTAGTATGTGGGGCAGGGATGCGGGGGCCAACGTCCTGACTTTC; cdr3_aa: CASSMWGRDAGANVLTF; clone_size: -; j_call: TRBJ2-6; v_call: TRBV19; d_call: -
cdr3_nt: TGTGCCTGGAGTGTACGAGGGGGGGGGCTCCCCTACGAGCAGTACTTC; cdr3_aa: CAWSVRGGGLPYEQYF; clone_size: -; j_call: TRBJ2-7; v_call: TRBV30; d_call: -
cdr3_nt: TGCGCCAGCAGCCAACCCTATACTAGCGGGGGGGCTCATGAGCAGTTCTTC; cdr3_aa: CASSQPYTSGGAHEQFF; clone_size: -; j_call: TRBJ2-1; v_call: TRBV4-1; d_call: TRBD2
cdr3_nt: TGCAGCGTTGGAGGACAGGGGGAAGACACTGAAGCTTTCTTT; cdr3_aa: CSVGGQGEDTEAFF; clone_size: -; j_call: TRBJ1-1; v_call: TRBV29-1; d_call: TRBD1
cdr3_nt: TGCGCCAGCAGCCAAGATGGAGGACAGGGACAAAGGGGACTGTTTTTT; cdr3_aa: CASSQDGGQGQRGLFF; clone_size: -; j_call: TRBJ1-4; v_call: TRBV4-1; d_call: TRBD1
cdr3_nt: TGCAGTGCTAGTCCCGGAAGAGGGGAAGCTTTCTTT; cdr3_aa: CSASPGRGEAFF; clone_size: -; j_call: TRBJ1-1; v_call: TRBV20-1; d_call: -
cdr3_nt: TGTGCCAGCAGTCCGCAGGGACAGGGATGGTATCAGCCCCAGCATTTT; cdr3_aa: CASSPQGQGWYQPQHF; clone_size: -; j_call: TRBJ1-5; v_call: TRBV28; d_call: TRBD1
cdr3_nt: TGTGCCAGCAGTTCCCGGACAGCCTCCTACGAGCAGTACTTC; cdr3_aa: CASSSRTASYEQYF; clone_size: -; j_call: TRBJ2-7; v_call: TRBV25-1; d_call: -
cdr3_nt: TGTGCTAGTGCCCTACAGACGGACTATGGCTACACCTTC; cdr3_aa: CASALQTDYGYTF; clone_size: -; j_call: TRBJ1-2; v_call: TRBV12-5; d_call: -
cdr3_nt: TGCGCCAGCAGCTTCTCTATCCCTGGCACAGATACGCAGTATTTT; cdr3_aa: CASSFSIPGTDTQYF; clone_size: -; j_call: TRBJ2-3; v_call: TRBV5-1; d_call: -
cdr3_nt: TGTGCCAGCAGCGCCGGGACAGGGAGGAATCAGCCCCAGCATTTT; cdr3_aa: CASSAGTGRNQPQHF; clone_size: -; j_call: TRBJ1-5; v_call: TRBV7-9; d_call: TRBD1
cdr3_nt: TGTGCCAGCAGCCCGGGACAGGGCTACACCTTC; cdr3_aa: CASSPGQGYTF; clone_size: few; j_call: TRBJ1-2; v_call: TRBV6-5; d_call: TRBD1
cdr3_nt: TGTGCCTGTTTGTCGGCATCGGGTCGCGGCTATGGCTACACCTTC; cdr3_aa: CACLSASGRGYGYTF; clone_size: -; j_call: TRBJ1-2; v_call: TRBV30; d_call: -
cdr3_nt: TGTGCCAGCAGTGAAATGACAGGCTACACTGAAGCTTTCTTT; cdr3_aa: CASSEMTGYTEAFF; clone_size: -; j_call: TRBJ1-1; v_call: TRBV2; d_call: -
cdr3_nt: TGTGCCAGCATCCCGGGACTCACCTACGAGCAGTACTTC; cdr3_aa: CASIPGLTYEQYF; clone_size: -; j_call: TRBJ2-7; v_call: TRBV6-5; d_call: -
cdr3_nt: TGCGCCAGCTCTAGCGGGTTAAATGAGCAGTTCTTC; cdr3_aa: CASSSGLNEQFF; clone_size: -; j_call: TRBJ2-1; v_call: TRBV5-1; d_call: TRBD2
cdr3_nt: TGTGCCAGCAGCTCCTCCGGGACTTACTACAATGAGCAGTTCTTC; cdr3_aa: CASSSSGTYYNEQFF; clone_size: -; j_call: TRBJ2-1; v_call: TRBV7-2; d_call: -
cdr3_nt: TGCGCCAGCAGTCTACAGGGGACGGATACGCAGTATTTT; cdr3_aa: CASSLQGTDTQYF; clone_size: few; j_call: TRBJ2-3; v_call: TRBV23-1; d_call: TRBD1
cdr3_nt: TGTGCCAGCAGTTACACTAGAAACAATGAGCAGTTCTTC; cdr3_aa: CASSYTRNNEQFF; clone_size: -; j_call: TRBJ2-1; v_call: TRBV3-1/TRBV3-2; d_call: -
cdr3_nt: TGTGCCAGCTCACCACGTTTCCAGAATCAGCCCCAGCATTTT; cdr3_aa: CASSPRFQNQPQHF; clone_size: -; j_call: TRBJ1-5; v_call: TRBV18; d_call: -
cdr3_nt: TGTGCCTGGAGTGTACAAAGAGGACCGGGAGGCTCACCCCTCCACTTT; cdr3_aa: CAWSVQRGPGGSPLHF; clone_size: -; j_call: TRBJ1-6; v_call: TRBV30; d_call: -
cdr3_nt: TGCGCCAGCAGCCTAGGGACTAGCGGGGGGCAAGAGACCCAGTACTTC; cdr3_aa: CASSLGTSGGQETQYF; clone_size: -; j_call: TRBJ2-5; v_call: TRBV5-1; d_call: TRBD2
cdr3_nt: TGCGCCAGCAGCCGCAGACTAGCGGGAGGGCGGGGAACAGATACGCAGTATTTT; cdr3_aa: CASSRRLAGGRGTDTQYF; clone_size: -; j_call: TRBJ2-3; v_call: TRBV4-1; d_call: TRBD2
cdr3_nt: TGTGCCACCAGTGATAGGATTCGGGGTAGCTCCTACAATGAGCAGTTCTTC; cdr3_aa: CATSDRIRGSSYNEQFF; clone_size: once; j_call: TRBJ2-1; v_call: TRBV24-1; d_call: -
cdr3_nt: TGCGCCAGCAGCTTGCGGGACAGGGGGGACTATGGCTACACCTTC; cdr3_aa: CASSLRDRGDYGYTF; clone_size: -; j_call: TRBJ1-2; v_call: TRBV5-1; d_call: TRBD1
cdr3_nt: TGTGCCAGTAGTATTTCCGGCTCTGGAAACACCATATATTTT; cdr3_aa: CASSISGSGNTIYF; clone_size: -; j_call: TRBJ1-3; v_call: TRBV19; d_call: -
cdr3_nt: TGTGCCAGCAGCTCTGGCGGGCAGTACAATGAGCAGTTCTTC; cdr3_aa: CASSSGGQYNEQFF; clone_size: -; j_call: TRBJ2-1; v_call: TRBV7-6; d_call: -
cdr3_nt: TGTGCCAGCAGCCAAGATCTTTCCAGGGTGGGGACCGGGGAGCTGTTTTTT; cdr3_aa: CASSQDLSRVGTGELFF; clone_size: -; j_call: TRBJ2-2; v_call: TRBV4-2; d_call: -
cdr3_nt: TGTGCCAGCTCTACGGGGGGAGTCATGAACACTGAAGCTTTCTTT; cdr3_aa: CASSTGGVMNTEAFF; clone_size: -; j_call: TRBJ1-1; v_call: TRBV18; d_call: -
cdr3_nt: TGTGCCAGCAGCTTAGCGACACTAGCGGGGGGGCCCTACGAGCAGTACTTC; cdr3_aa: CASSLATLAGGPYEQYF; clone_size: -; j_call: TRBJ2-7; v_call: TRBV7-2; d_call: TRBD2
cdr3_nt: TGTGCCAGCAGGGCCAACAGCAATCAGCCCCAGCATTTT; cdr3_aa: CASRANSNQPQHF; clone_size: -; j_call: TRBJ1-5; v_call: TRBV2; d_call: -
cdr3_nt: TGTGCCAGCAGTGCGGGGCAAGCGGGGGGCTACTACGAGCAGTACTTC; cdr3_aa: CASSAGQAGGYYEQYF; clone_size: -; j_call: TRBJ2-7; v_call: TRBV2; d_call: TRBD2
cdr3_nt: TGTGCCAGCAGTTACACCGGGACTAGCGGGAGGAGTAACGGGGAGCTGTTTTTT; cdr3_aa: CASSYTGTSGRSNGELFF; clone_size: -; j_call: TRBJ2-2; v_call: TRBV6-7; d_call: TRBD2
cdr3_nt: TGTGCCAGCCACCCCCCCACAGGGGGAAGGGAGGGCTACACCTTC; cdr3_aa: CASHPPTGGREGYTF; clone_size: -; j_call: TRBJ1-2; v_call: TRBV6-5; d_call: TRBD1
cdr3_nt: TGTGCCAGCAGCGCGGGTGGAAGTTCCTACAATGAGCAGTTCTTC; cdr3_aa: CASSAGGSSYNEQFF; clone_size: -; j_call: TRBJ2-1; v_call: TRBV9; d_call: -
cdr3_nt: TGTGCCAGCAGCCAAAGGAGGGGGCCCCACACCTTC; cdr3_aa: CASSQRRGPHTF; clone_size: -; j_call: TRBJ1-2; v_call: TRBV9; d_call: TRBD1
cdr3_nt: TGTGCCAGCAGTTACAGGGGGAAGGCCGGGGAGCTGTTTTTT; cdr3_aa: CASSYRGKAGELFF; clone_size: -; j_call: TRBJ2-2; v_call: TRBV6-5; d_call: -
cdr3_nt: TGTGCCACCAGCGACACAGGGTTAGATACGCAGTATTTT; cdr3_aa: CATSDTGLDTQYF; clone_size: -; j_call: TRBJ2-3; v_call: TRBV24-1; d_call: -